Sequencing of this T cell receptor (beta chain) was carried out in a study of blood T cell repertoires in COVID-19. Clones were read by immunoSEQ multiplex PCR, and TCRdb kept only the in-frame ones, dropping some. Of more than 250,000 clones in the sample, roughly 87% were seen once. V was clipped by 1 base and J by 0 bases, with 12 bases between them. Germline V gives CDR1 LNHNV, CDR2 YYDKDF (reference sequence). This CDR3 region has 16 residues. Sequencing was done on a sample of peripheral blood. The chain joins TRBV15 to TRBJ1-1, with a weak D call TRBD1 (5 bases). The TCR sequence derives from a man aged 50-60 years with active or convalescent COVID-19. The CDR3 sequence is CATSRVLGAVNTEAFF. The CDR3 nucleotides read TGTGCCACCAGCAGAGTCCTAGGGGCGGTGAACACTGAAGCTTTCTTT.